Listed below are T cell receptor beta chains from one sample, sequenced in a study of blood T cell repertoires in COVID-19. Data came from immunoSEQ multiplex PCR; TCRdb stores just in-frame clones and leaves some out. The profile shows tens of thousands of clones, around 90% of them singletons. The sequencing input was peripheral blood. Receptors originate from a man in his sixties with COVID-19, enrolled during active disease. CDR3s include the opening cysteine and the closing phenylalanine or tryptophan. A D gene is named only where the DNA matches it firmly. Only some rows state a clone size, as once, few, many or a class for expanded clones.

TRBV7-2	.	TRBD1	TRBJ1-3	TGTGCCAGCAGCCCCCGGACAGGGGGAAACACCATATATTTT	CASSPRTGGNTIYF
TRBV28	.	TRBD1	TRBJ1-3	TGTGCCAGCCGCGGCCAGGGGGTTGACACCATATATTTT	CASRGQGVDTIYF
TRBV19	.	TRBD1	TRBJ1-2	TGTGCCAGTAGTATCCCCCCCTCAGGGGGCCCAACCGGCTACACCTTC	CASSIPPSGGPTGYTF
TRBV2	.	.	TRBJ1-5	TGTGCCAGCAAGTCCCTCGAGTTCAATCAGCCCCAGCATTTT	CASKSLEFNQPQHF
TRBV9	.	TRBD2	TRBJ2-3	TGTGCCAGCAGCGCCCCCCTTGGAAAGCGGGAGGGCGCAGATACGCAGTATTTT	CASSAPLGKREGADTQYF
TRBV28	once	.	TRBJ2-5	TGTGCCAGCACCGGGGGGCTGTACCAAGAGACCCAGTACTTC	CASTGGLYQETQYF
TRBV5-1	.	.	TRBJ1-5	TGCGCCAGCAGCTCCAGGGGTGGCAATCAGCCCCAGCATTTT	CASSSRGGNQPQHF
TRBV2	few	TRBD1	TRBJ1-5	TGTGCCAGCGGAAAAGAACAGGGGGCTTCTCAGCCCCAGCATTTT	CASGKEQGASQPQHF
TRBV10-3	.	.	TRBJ2-1	TGTGCCATCAGTGAGAGTATAGCCTACAATGAGCAGTTCTTC	CAISESIAYNEQFF
TRBV4-2	.	.	TRBJ1-2	TGTGCCAGCAGCCAAGGGGGGACACCTGAGGGTTACACCTTC	CASSQGGTPEGYTF
TRBV5-6	.	.	TRBJ1-2	TGTGCCAGCAGCTTTCCGGGGGAGGGCTACACCTTC	CASSFPGEGYTF
TRBV5-8	.	.	TRBJ2-7	TGTGCCAGCAGCTTGGAGAGGGCTGGTGTCGAGCAGTACTTC	CASSLERAGVEQYF
TRBV12-3/TRBV12-4	.	.	TRBJ1-1	TGTGCCAGCAGGCTAGACTACACTGAAGCTTTCTTT	CASRLDYTEAFF
TRBV6-5	.	TRBD2	TRBJ2-7	TGTGCCAGCAGCCCCGGGGGGTTTGACGAGCAGTACTTC	CASSPGGFDEQYF
TRBV11-2	.	.	TRBJ2-7	TGTGCCAGCAGCTTACGCGTCCCATCCTACGAGCAGTACTTC	CASSLRVPSYEQYF
TRBV10-3	.	TRBD1	TRBJ2-7	TGTGCCATCAGTGGAAACCGGGACAGGGGCTACGAGCAGTACTTC	CAISGNRDRGYEQYF